This passage covers 13 T cell receptor beta chains from one sample sequenced in a study of cytomegalovirus exposure and HLA in healthy donors. Primers included in the PCR were 60 Vbeta and 13 Jbeta primers. Sequencing used immunoSEQ multiplex PCR; TCRdb keeps in-frame clones, though not all of them. The sample records tens of thousands of clones, more than 65% being singletons. Source material: PBMCs. These receptor sequences come from a human donor in good health.

This chain connects TRBV19 to TRBJ1-5; D possibly corresponds to TRBD1 (5 bases). Looked up from germline, CDR1 is LNHDA and CDR2 is SQIVND (reference sequence). The CDR3 contains 13 residues. Between the trimmed V and J ends, which lost 10 bases and 0 bases, there was a span of 10 bases. CDR3 amino acids: CATGIYSNQPQHF. As DNA, the CDR3 is TGTGCCACAGGGATTTATAGCAATCAGCCCCAGCATTTT. Complete variable domain (other parts from reference TRBV19 and TRBJ1-5): DGGITQSPKYLFRKEGQNVTLSCEQNLNHDAMYWYRQDPGQGLRLIYYSQIVNDFQKGDIAEGYSVSREKKESFPLTVTSAQKNPTAFYLCATGIYSNQPQHFGDGTRLSIL.

V and J are TRBV7-9 and TRBJ2-5; the D gene is possibly TRBD2 (6 bases). The CDR3 is made up of 13 amino acids. Trimming took 3 bases from V and 7 from J, leaving 12 bases between them. CDR1 is SEHNR, CDR2 FQNEAQ, per germline (reference sequence). CDR3 amino acids: CASSLRDFGTQYF. In DNA, the CDR3 is TGTGCCAGCAGCTTGCGGGATTTTGGGACCCAGTACTTC. The full variable domain, its missing parts supplied by reference TRBV7-9 and TRBJ2-5, is DTGVSQNPRHKITKRGQNVTFRCDPISEHNRLYWYRQTLGQGPEFLTYFQNEAQLEKSRLLSDRFSAERPKGSFSTLEIQRTEQGDSAMYLCASSLRDFGTQYFGPGTRLLVL.

V and J are TRBV18 and TRBJ1-1; possible D gene TRBD1, 5 bases. This CDR3 region has 12 residues. Germline CDR1 and CDR2: KGHSH and LQKENI. Deletions cut 5 bases from V and 7 bases from J, with 11 bases between. CDR3 DNA: TGTGCCAGCTCAAAGACGGGGGGTGAAGCTTTCTTT. It encodes CASSKTGGEAFF.

A few counts support this clone. The chain employs TRBV6-6 and TRBJ1-1, with D maybe TRBD1 (5 bases). This CDR3 region has 16 residues. From germline, CDR1 is MNHNY and CDR2 SVGAGI (reference sequence). Trimming took 0 bases from V and 1 from J, leaving 12 bases between them. Written as DNA, the CDR3 is TGTGCCAGCAGTTACTCGAAGGGGAGGGGGAACACTGAAGCTTTCTTT. It is translated as CASSYSKGRGNTEAFF.

The chain joins TRBV6-4 to TRBJ1-5, with D tentatively TRBD1 (5 bases). Germline V CDR1 and CDR2: MRHNA, SNTAGT. The germline V and J ends were trimmed by 4 bases and 6 bases, with 16 bases remaining between them. This CDR3 region has 15 residues. CDR3 bases: TGTGCCAGCAGTGGACAGCCAGGGCCGTCTCAGCCCCAGCATTTT. As protein: CASSGQPGPSQPQHF.

The chain carries TRBV27 and TRBJ2-1, with D unclear. Germline CDR1 reads MNHEY; CDR2 reads SMNVEV (reference sequence). The CDR3 consists of 11 residues. Trimming took 3 bases from V and 5 from J, leaving 2 bases between them. The CDR3 loop is CASSFNNEQFF. The CDR3 region has the DNA TGTGCCAGCAGTTTTAACAATGAGCAGTTCTTC.

The rearrangement links TRBV2 to TRBJ2-5; possible D gene TRBD2, 5 bases. The germline CDR1 and CDR2 sequences are SNHLY and FYNNEI. CDR3 length: 15 residues. The V and J ends lost 8 bases and 4 bases respectively, with 20 bases between them. The CDR3 DNA reads TGTGCCAGCCGGGCGAGAGGGCCGGGTGGAGAGACCCAGTACTTC. This gives the protein CASRARGPGGETQYF.

The chain carries TRBV7-2 and TRBJ2-7, with TRBD1 as a possible D gene (5 bases). Germline V gene lookup returns CDR1 SGHTA and CDR2 FQGNSA. This CDR3 comprises 14 residues. Trimming took 1 base from V and 3 from J, leaving 10 bases between them. CDR3 sequence: CASSLGRQSYEQYF. As DNA, the CDR3 is TGTGCCAGCAGCTTAGGAAGACAGAGCTACGAGCAGTACTTC.

The chain has TRBV15 and TRBJ2-3, with D perhaps TRBD2 (5 bases). The CDR3 is 15 amino acids. Per the germline V gene, CDR1 is LNHNV and CDR2 is YYDKDF (reference sequence). Trimming removed 1 base from V and 1 base from J, with 9 bases in between. The CDR3 DNA follows: TGTGCCACCAGCAGAGTTGGTAGCGGCACAGATACGCAGTATTTT. It codes for CATSRVGSGTDTQYF. The whole variable domain, filled in from reference TRBV15 and TRBJ2-3, reads DAMVIQNPRYQVTQFGKPVTLSCSQTLNHNVMYWYQQKSSQAPKLLFHYYDKDFNNEADTPDNFQSRRPNTSFCFLDIRSPGLGDTAMYLCATSRVGSGTDTQYFGPGTRLTVL.

This rearrangement joins TRBV2 to TRBJ2-1; 9 positions match TRBD2. The V and J ends lost 4 bases and 0 bases, in that order; junction bases with no gene match: 4. CDR1 is SNHLY, CDR2 FYNNEI, per germline. CDR3 size: 16 residues. CDR3 sequence reads: CASSGSGSASYNEQFF. The CDR3 nucleotides are TGTGCCAGCAGTGGTAGCGGGAGTGCCTCCTACAATGAGCAGTTCTTC.

This clone was seen a few times. The chain recombines TRBV6-6 with TRBJ1-1; 7 nucleotides align to TRBD1. The CDR3 runs to 14 residues. Germline CDR1 and CDR2: MNHNY and SVGAGI (reference sequence). With 5 bases clipped from V and 2 bases from J, the junction kept 5 bases outside the gene matches. The CDR3 bases are TGTGCCAGCAGTAAGGGGACAGCAAACACTGAAGCTTTCTTT. Protein sequence: CASSKGTANTEAFF.

V and J are TRBV2 and TRBJ2-7; D might be TRBD2 (5 bases). V was pared by 4 bases and J by 3 bases, with 10 bases between. Germline CDR1 is SNHLY and CDR2 is FYNNEI. The CDR3 is made up of 13 amino acids. CDR3 sequence (DNA): TGTGCCAGCAGTGTCGAGGGCGGCTACGAGCAGTACTTC. Encoded protein: CASSVEGGYEQYF.

The chain has TRBV7-6 and TRBJ2-7, with TRBD1 as a possible D gene (5 bases). CDR3 length: 15 amino acids. Germline-derived CDR1 and CDR2 are SGHVS and FNYEAQ. Trimming removed 1 base from V and 0 bases from J, with 10 bases in between. The CDR3 DNA reads TGTGCCAGCAGCTTAGGTCCAGGGTACTCCTACGAGCAGTACTTC. Translation gives CASSLGPGYSYEQYF.